These 16 T cell receptor beta chains were all obtained from the same sample, sequenced in a study of CD8 T cells in ankylosing spondylitis. A single record per CDR3 protein comes from TCRdb applying MiXCR to the 5' RACE reads. The sample holds a few hundred thousand distinct CDR3 sequences, approximately 12% seen once. Whole-study results and caveats: Typical of ankylosing spondylitis blood, it appeared, was a TCR beta motif of eight highly homologous variants.

These receptors are not linked to any known antigen. The specimen was blood, either unsorted or a sorted T cell fraction (not recorded which). Receptor source: a male donor with ankylosing spondylitis.

The chain combines TRBV20-1 with TRBJ1-6; a weak D match, TRBD1 (5 bases). Germline values: CDR1 DFQATT, CDR2 SNEGSKA (reference sequence). Trimming shortened V by 0 bases and J by 5 bases, and 14 bases separated the two germline ends. The CDR3 extends over 16 amino acids. The CDR3 bases are TGCAGTGCTAGAGATCCCAAGGGGCTGAATAATTCACCCCTCCACTTT. Translated: CSARDPKGLNNSPLHF.

The chain combines TRBV20-1 with TRBJ2-7; the match to TRBD2 covers 10 bases. Germline V CDR1 and CDR2: DFQATT, SNEGSKA (reference sequence). V was clipped by 3 bases and J by 7 bases; unmatched bases: 18. This CDR3 has 17 residues. The CDR3: CSARSRGRSGRVWEQYF. The CDR3 DNA is TGCAGTGCTAGGAGCCGGGGGAGGAGCGGGAGGGTGTGGGAGCAGTACTTC.

CDR3 residues: CASSQDYGGGYTF. CDR3 DNA sequence: TGTGCCAGCAGCCAAGATTACGGGGGCGGCTACACCTTC. The chain recombines TRBV3-1 with TRBJ1-2; D possibly corresponds to TRBD1 (6 bases). The CDR3 totals 13 residues. V was cut by 0 bases and J by 8 bases, with 10 bases left in between. Germline-derived CDR1 and CDR2 are LGHDT and YNNKEL (reference sequence).

This clonotype was observed a handful of times. The chain recombines TRBV14 with TRBJ2-7; D is ambiguous. Germline values: CDR1 SGHDN, CDR2 FVKESK. The ends were cut back, 8 bases at V and 3 bases at J, with 14 bases in the middle. The CDR3 is 13 residues long. This CDR3 is CASQPGPYYEQYF. CDR3 DNA: TGTGCCAGCCAACCTGGACCCTACTACGAGCAGTACTTC.

The chain links TRBV11-2 to TRBJ2-3, with TRBD2 matching 9 bases. The CDR3 loop spans 18 amino acids. Germline-derived CDR1 and CDR2 are SGHAT and FQNNGV. The V gene end was trimmed by 0 bases and the J gene end by 2 bases; junction bases not matched to a gene: 9. This chain's CDR3 is CASSLELSGGQFTDTQYF. For the CDR3, the DNA is TGTGCCAGCAGCTTAGAGCTTAGCGGGGGTCAATTCACAGATACGCAGTATTTT. Full variable domain (outside the CDR3, taken from reference TRBV11-2 and TRBJ2-3): EAGVAQSPRYKIIEKRQSVAFWCNPISGHATLYWYQQILGQGPKLLIQFQNNGVVDDSQLPKDRFSAERLKGVDSTLKIQPAKLEDSAVYLCASSLELSGGQFTDTQYFGPGTRLTVL.

The V call is TRBV2, the J call TRBJ2-7, with TRBD1 identical over 7 bases. The CDR3 has 13 residues. Trimming removed 6 bases from V and 12 bases from J; junction bases left unmatched: 14. Per the germline V gene, CDR1 is SNHLY and CDR2 is FYNNEI. The CDR3 DNA sequence: TGTGCCAGCAGCCGGGACAGTAACCTTAATTGGTACGTC. Residues: CASSRDSNLNWYV.

This clonotype came up a few times. This chain's CDR3 is CASSDLSGTGFYNEQFF. Here the CDR3 DNA reads TGTGCCAGCAGTGACCTTTCCGGGACTGGATTCTACAATGAGCAGTTCTTC. The chain couples TRBV6-1 to TRBJ2-1; TRBD2 is a possible D gene (6 bases). Germline CDR1 MNHNS, CDR2 SASEGT. V was clipped by 3 bases and J by 3 bases, with 18 bases between them. The CDR3 length is 17 residues.

The V and J genes are TRBV20-1 and TRBJ2-5; 8 positions agree with TRBD1. Germline CDR1 is DFQATT and CDR2 is SNEGSKA (reference sequence). V gave up 6 bases and J gave up 5 bases; unmatched junction bases: 8. The CDR3 contains 13 residues. CDR3: CSAAGQGDETQYF. The CDR3 coding sequence is TGCAGTGCAGCCGGACAGGGCGACGAGACCCAGTACTTC.

V is TRBV20-1 and J is TRBJ2-1; no clear D gene. CDR3 size: 12 residues. Germline CDR1 DFQATT, CDR2 SNEGSKA (reference sequence). Trimming left V 2 bases short and J 9 bases short, with 11 bases between. This CDR3 is CSARSPPSEQFF. The CDR3 coding sequence is TGCAGTGCTAGATCCCCCCCGAGTGAGCAGTTCTTC.

The chain couples TRBV5-1 to TRBJ2-3, with 9 bases lining up with TRBD2. The V gene's germline CDR1 is SGHRS and CDR2 YFSETQ. The CDR3 contains 16 residues. J gave up 2 bases and V 3 bases, and 7 bases lay outside the gene matches. This CDR3 is CASSSRLAEITDTQYF. In DNA, the CDR3 is TGCGCCAGCAGCTCCCGACTAGCGGAGATCACAGATACGCAGTATTTT.

This rearrangement joins TRBV5-1 to TRBJ1-1, with D perhaps TRBD1 (5 bases). V lost 1 base, J lost 2 bases, and 9 bases lay in between. Germline V gives CDR1 SGHRS, CDR2 YFSETQ. This CDR3 is 14 amino acids long. CDR3 region: CASSLLTENTEAFF. The CDR3 coding sequence is TGCGCCAGCAGCTTGCTGACAGAAAACACTGAAGCTTTCTTT.

The CDR3 reads CASSPTTGTQYF. The CDR3 nucleotides read TGTGCCAGCAGTCCGACGACAGGCACGCAGTATTTT. The V and J genes are TRBV2 and TRBJ2-3; possible D gene TRBD1, 6 bases. Germline V gene data show CDR1 as SNHLY and CDR2 as FYNNEI. The ends were cut back, 5 bases at V and 9 bases at J, with 12 bases in the middle. The CDR3 has 12 residues.

This clonotype was seen repeatedly, ten times or more. V usage is TRBV9 and J usage is TRBJ2-5; 12 bases map to TRBD2. The V and J ends lost 0 bases and 3 bases, in that order; junction bases with no gene match: 6. The CDR3 extends over 17 amino acids. Looked up from germline, CDR1 is SGDLS and CDR2 is YYNGEE. The CDR3: CASSVAPLAGGEETQYF. DNA for the CDR3: TGTGCCAGCAGCGTAGCCCCACTAGCGGGAGGTGAAGAGACCCAGTACTTC.

This clonotype has more than one count but fewer than ten. This chain's CDR3 is CASSPGRTTATNEKLFF. The CDR3 DNA is TGTGCCAGCAGTCCGGGACGGACTACTGCAACTAATGAAAAACTGTTTTTT. The chain combines TRBV12-3 or TRBV12-4 with TRBJ1-4, with a tentative D call TRBD1 (5 bases). With 5 bases removed from V and 0 bases from J, the gap between germline ends came to 16 bases. The length of the CDR3 is 17 residues.

This clonotype was detected only a few times. The chain couples TRBV5-1 to TRBJ1-3; D call uncertain. CDR1 and CDR2 (germline): SGHRS, YFSETQ. Trimming took off 0 bases at V and 4 bases at J, with 14 bases between the two ends. This CDR3 has 16 amino acids. The CDR3, as DNA: TGCGCCAGCAGCTTGGAGGGCGCCGACCCGGGAAACACCATATATTTT. Encoded protein: CASSLEGADPGNTIYF.

This clonotype showed up many times. V gene TRBV12-3 or TRBV12-4 combines with J gene TRBJ1-1, with 8 bases that match TRBD1. V lost 5 bases, J lost 4 bases, and 6 bases stayed unmatched. CDR3 length equals 14 residues. This CDR3 reads CASSPTGGLTEAFF. Here the CDR3 DNA reads TGTGCCAGCAGTCCTACAGGGGGTCTCACTGAAGCTTTCTTT.